The T cell receptor (beta chain) under discussion was sequenced for a study of blood T cell repertoires in COVID-19. Study in general: The United States, Italy and Spain were the sources of the acute and convalescent COVID-19 samples. Sources were T cells, B-cell-depleted T cells, or PBMCs; the material itself was cDNA or gDNA.

In the authors' workflow: Amplification from reference gene primers served as the basis for estimated nucleated cell counts. Produced via immunoSEQ multiplex PCR; TCRdb's table is partial and in-frame only. V and J calls and clone size are those listed in that table; D and trimming were worked out from the DNA. Of 300,000 to 450,000 clones in the sample, around nine tenths were seen once. The source of this sequence is a human donor in a cohort sampled during active COVID-19. The source material was peripheral blood.

The CDR3 reads CASSPMTGGVGNEQFF. The DNA of the CDR3 is TGTGCCAGCAGCCCGATGACCGGGGGGGTTGGAAATGAGCAGTTCTTC. The chain carries TRBV7-3 and TRBJ2-1; TRBD2 agrees at 8 bases. Germline loops: CDR1 SGHTA, CDR2 FQGTGA. CDR3 length: 16 residues. V lost 5 bases, J lost 7 bases, and 13 bases stayed unmatched.